This T cell receptor beta chain was recovered during a study of monozygotic twins with inflammatory bowel disease. Study results and caveats: Distinct T cell subtypes could not be told apart. Compared with healthy twins, IBD patients shared fewer clonotypes with others, especially with disease activity. Background noise in patient repertoires may stem from differing immunosuppressive treatments.

As to this clonotype: Its antigen is undetermined.

The CDR3 contains 16 residues. The germline CDR1 and CDR2 sequences are MDHEN and SYDVKM. TCRdb reprocessed the 5' RACE reads, with one entry per CDR3 protein and no DNA. The sample has roughly 330,000 distinct CDR3 sequences. The receptor was derived from a human donor with ulcerative colitis or Crohn's disease, or a healthy co-twin of an affected twin (not recorded which). V gene TRBV28 combines with J gene TRBJ2-7; TCRdb proposes TRBD1, but this gene call is untestable without DNA. The sequencing input was blood. The CDR3 sequence: CASSSDRAPHSYEQYF.